This T cell receptor (beta chain) is drawn from a study of T-cell reconstitution after alpha-beta-depleted transplantation in children (dated by TCRdb to the mid-2010s). Regarding the complete study: T-cell immune reconstitution after TCRalphabeta/CD19-depleted allogeneic hematopoietic cell transplantation in children was quantitatively tracked in the study by means of TCR repertoire profiling. What the study reported, not specific to this receptor: The apparently early alphabetaT-cell count recovery about two months after transplant was reportedly dependent on only several hundred rapidly expanded clones derived from non-depleted graft cells. In some patients, the high TCRbeta diversity seen at day 60 was put down to recipient T cells and intrathymic progenitors that had survived conditioning. Over subsequent months, a decline in hyperexpanded clone frequencies was noted, and after one year, T-cell counts and TCRbeta diversity were mostly ascribed to newly produced T cells.

The CDR3 starts with the cysteine, ends with the phenylalanine, and has 15 residues. Of all the DNA, just the CDR3 is kept, 45 bases in frame from base 1. Deletion took 8 bases off V and 0 bases off J, with a span of 11 bases between the germline ends. Library construction relied on PCR. The sequencer listed for this sample is Illumina HiSeq 2500. TCR libraries were prepared with molecular barcoding, using unique molecular identifiers to normalize TCRbeta repertoire quantification. In TCRdb, the public reads were trimmed at Q25 with fastp and aligned with MiXCR, with productive beta chains retained. For every CDR3 protein sequence, its rows merge into one entry that carries the most common genes and DNA. This sample is represented by around 600,000 distinct CDR3 sequences; 20% to 25% of them were singletons. Clones ranked in the top ten supply roughly 15% of the sample. What the treatment or condition label conveys for this sample: allogeneic hematopoietic cell transplantation with graft depleted of TCRalphabeta T cells and CD19 B cells. The transplant recipients were children given TCRalphabeta/CD19-depleted allogeneic hematopoietic cell grafts.

Notes on this clonotype: Its antigen is unknown. Base quality data are lacking; no much larger clone is found one base away.

Source: PBMCs, mostly from graft donor cells, taken 360 days after TCRalphabeta/CD19-depleted stem cell transplant. This TCR was recovered from a boy under two years old who had a stem cell transplant for acute myeloid leukemia, so the T cells may come from the graft donor. The rearranged chain carries TRBV12-3 or TRBV12-4 and TRBJ2-6, and perhaps TRBD1 as D gene, on 5 matching bases. The CDR3: CASRQLSSGANVLTF. The nucleotides are TGTGCCAGCCGACAGTTGAGCTCTGGGGCCAACGTCCTGACTTTC.